The 18 T cell receptor beta chains below were found in one sample sequenced in a study of graft-versus-host responses after intestinal transplantation. TCRdb's table, derived via immunoSEQ multiplex PCR, lists solely in-frame clones and lacks some. Here the sample spans roughly 5,700 clones, about 75% being singletons. Intraepithelial and lamina propria lymphocytes were released after the graft tissue was processed. The specimen was ileum tissue, collected approximately 33 weeks after intestinal transplant. The receptors were gathered from a human patient who received an intestinal transplant, so some T cells may come from the graft donor.

The chain couples TRBV2 to TRBJ2-5; 8 nucleotides agree with TRBD1. The germline CDR1 and CDR2 sequences are SNHLY and FYNNEI. CDR3 size: 15 residues. The V and J ends lost 1 base and 4 bases, in that order; junction bases with no gene match: 5. CDR3 nucleotide sequence: TGTGCCAGCAGTGAAGGGACAGGGATTTTAGAGACCCAGTACTTC. This encodes CASSEGTGILETQYF.

The chain is built from TRBV29-1 and TRBJ1-1, with D possibly TRBD1 on 6 matching bases. The V gene's germline CDR1 is SQVTM and CDR2 ANQGSEA. This CDR3 comprises 10 residues. V was clipped by 4 bases and J by 8 bases, with 8 bases between them. The CDR3 nucleotides are TGCAGCGTTGGGGGGACAGAAGCTTTCTTT. It encodes CSVGGTEAFF.

In this sample, this clone turned up once. This rearrangement joins TRBV5-4 to TRBJ2-3; 8 bases fit TRBD2. This CDR3 has 14 amino acids. V was pared by 4 bases and J by 3 bases, with 4 bases of the junction left unmatched. Germline V CDR1 and CDR2: SGHNT, YYREEE (reference sequence). The CDR3 sequence is CASSLPGGTDTQYF. CDR3 DNA sequence: TGTGCCAGCAGCCTACCGGGGGGGACAGATACGCAGTATTTT.

The chain carries TRBV28 and TRBJ1-1, with D unclear. Germline V lookup: CDR1 MDHEN, CDR2 SYDVKM. V was trimmed by 1 base and J by 5 bases, leaving 14 bases between them. The CDR3 runs 15 residues. CDR3 in DNA: TGTGCCAGCAGTTTATATCCCACACTTAAGACTGAAGCTTTCTTT. It yields the protein CASSLYPTLKTEAFF.

This chain uses TRBV19 with TRBJ2-3; D not resolved. Per the germline V gene, CDR1 is LNHDA and CDR2 is SQIVND (reference sequence). V gave up 4 bases and J gave up 0 bases, with 14 bases separating them. The length of the CDR3 is 16 residues. The CDR3 sequence is CASSKPTSLSTDTQYF. For the CDR3, the DNA is TGTGCCAGTAGTAAACCGACAAGTCTTAGCACAGATACGCAGTATTTT. The variable domain in full, with the rest retrieved from reference TRBV19 and TRBJ2-3, is DGGITQSPKYLFRKEGQNVTLSCEQNLNHDAMYWYRQDPGQGLRLIYYSQIVNDFQKGDIAEGYSVSREKKESFPLTVTSAQKNPTAFYLCASSKPTSLSTDTQYFGPGTRLTVL.

The chain couples TRBV5-6 to TRBJ1-2; a weak D match, TRBD1 (6 bases). CDR1 is SGHDT and CDR2 is YYEEEE in the germline V gene. Trimming removed 3 bases at V and 6 bases at J, with 15 bases between. The CDR3 spans 14 residues. CDR3 nucleotide sequence: TGTGCCAGCAGCTCGGACAGCCGGGCAAATGGCTACACCTTC. It encodes CASSSDSRANGYTF.

The V and J genes are TRBV30 and TRBJ2-7; 11 bases are a match to TRBD1. Germline assignment: CDR1 GTSNPN and CDR2 SVGIG (reference sequence). There are 16 residues in the CDR3. V was clipped by 2 bases and J by 4 bases; unmatched bases: 10. The CDR3 DNA follows: TGTGCCTGGAGTCCCGGGACAGGGGGTTACATATACGAGCAGTACTTC. Translation gives CAWSPGTGGYIYEQYF.

V usage is TRBV18 and J usage is TRBJ2-4, with D perhaps matching TRBD1 (5 bases). The CDR3 extends over 15 amino acids. The germline CDR1 and CDR2 sequences are KGHSH and LQKENI. V dropped 2 bases and J dropped 0 bases, with 8 bases sitting between them. CDR3 residues: CASSPLGQAKNIQYF. DNA for the CDR3: TGTGCCAGCTCACCATTAGGACAAGCCAAAAACATTCAGTACTTC.

In this sample, this clone turned up a few times. V and J are TRBV5-6 and TRBJ1-5; 10 bases are shared with TRBD1. The CDR3 contains 13 residues. Trimming took 2 bases from V and 9 from J; bases not matched to a gene: 2. Looked up from germline, CDR1 is SGHDT and CDR2 is YYEEEE. The CDR3 reads CASSFWDRGPQHF. CDR3 in DNA: TGTGCCAGCAGCTTTTGGGACAGGGGGCCCCAGCATTTT.

The chain links TRBV2 to TRBJ2-7; 11 bases line up with TRBD2. Germline-derived CDR1 and CDR2 are SNHLY and FYNNEI. CDR3 length: 12 residues. V was pared by 11 bases and J by 2 bases, with 2 bases of the junction left unmatched. This CDR3 reads CAGTSGPYEQYF. The CDR3 DNA reads as TGTGCCGGGACTAGCGGCCCCTACGAGCAGTACTTC.

The V gene is TRBV12-5, the J gene TRBJ2-2; D gene unclear. Trimming removed 1 base from V and 1 base from J, with 4 bases in between. The CDR3 sequence is 14 residues long. The germline CDR1 and CDR2 sequences are LGHNT and FRNRAP. CDR3: CASGLGRNTGELFF. The DNA of the CDR3 is TGTGCTAGTGGTTTGGGCAGGAACACCGGGGAGCTGTTTTTT.

The gene calls are TRBV6-1 and TRBJ2-3; 9 nucleotides match TRBD1. Germline CDR1 reads MNHNS; CDR2 reads SASEGT. The CDR3 totals 14 residues. V lost 3 bases, J lost 6 bases, and 4 bases stayed unmatched. CDR3: CASSDGQGTDTQYF. DNA of the CDR3: TGTGCCAGCAGTGACGGACAGGGGACTGATACGCAGTATTTT.

The genes are TRBV6-6 and TRBJ1-6, with a possible D match to TRBD1 (6 bases). Trimming took 2 bases from V and 11 from J, leaving 13 bases between them. This CDR3 has 14 amino acids. CDR1 MNHNY and CDR2 SVGAGI come from the germline V gene (reference sequence). For the CDR3, the DNA is TGTGCCAGCAGTTACGGGGACACGGGTGCACCCCTCCACTTT. Translation: CASSYGDTGAPLHF.

The chain carries TRBV6-6 and TRBJ1-2, with TRBD1 as a possible D gene (6 bases). This CDR3 has 15 residues. The germline V gene has CDR1 MNHNY and CDR2 SVGAGI (reference sequence). V was shortened by 5 bases and J by 4 bases, with 17 bases between the two germline ends. The CDR3: CASSDEGEGSYGYTF. The CDR3 DNA is TGTGCCAGCAGTGACGAGGGGGAAGGAAGCTATGGCTACACCTTC.

J is TRBJ1-1 and V is TRBV27, with TRBD1 matching 7 bases. Germline CDR1 MNHEY, CDR2 SMNVEV (reference sequence). This CDR3 is 13 amino acids long. The V and J ends lost 1 base and 8 bases, in that order; junction bases with no gene match: 4. The CDR3 region is CASSLFPTGEAFF. The CDR3 DNA sequence: TGTGCCAGCAGTTTATTCCCGACAGGGGAAGCTTTCTTT.

The chain links TRBV28 to TRBJ1-2; TRBD1 might be the D (5 bases). The germline gives CDR1 MDHEN, CDR2 SYDVKM. The ends were cut back, 6 bases at V and 5 bases at J, with 19 bases in the middle. The CDR3 extends over 15 amino acids. The DNA of the CDR3 is TGTGCCAGCAGGGCCGATGTCGGGACCACGTATGGCTACACCTTC. Amino acid sequence: CASRADVGTTYGYTF.

This clone was detected only once. The chain couples TRBV1 to TRBJ1-6. TRBV1 is listed as a pseudogene. The CDR3 is made up of 16 amino acids. The CDR3 DNA is TGCACCAGCAGCCAAGTAAGGGTTTCCTATAATTCACCCCTCCACTTT. It specifies CTSSQVRVSYNSPLHF.

The rearrangement links TRBV5-4 to TRBJ1-5; D uncertain. The CDR3 has 17 amino acids. V lost 1 base and J 2 bases, leaving 16 bases between the germline ends. Germline CDR1 is SGHNT and CDR2 is YYREEE (reference sequence). For the CDR3, the DNA is TGTGCCAGCAGCTTGAATTTAATGGGCGAAGGCAATCAGCCCCAGCATTTT. It encodes CASSLNLMGEGNQPQHF. Together with reference TRBV5-4 and TRBJ1-5, the CDR3 gives the full variable domain: ETGVTQSPTHLIKTRGQQVTLRCSSQSGHNTVSWYQQALGQGPQFIFQYYREEENGRGNFPPRFSGLQFPNYSSELNVNALELDDSALYLCASSLNLMGEGNQPQHFGDGTRLSIL.